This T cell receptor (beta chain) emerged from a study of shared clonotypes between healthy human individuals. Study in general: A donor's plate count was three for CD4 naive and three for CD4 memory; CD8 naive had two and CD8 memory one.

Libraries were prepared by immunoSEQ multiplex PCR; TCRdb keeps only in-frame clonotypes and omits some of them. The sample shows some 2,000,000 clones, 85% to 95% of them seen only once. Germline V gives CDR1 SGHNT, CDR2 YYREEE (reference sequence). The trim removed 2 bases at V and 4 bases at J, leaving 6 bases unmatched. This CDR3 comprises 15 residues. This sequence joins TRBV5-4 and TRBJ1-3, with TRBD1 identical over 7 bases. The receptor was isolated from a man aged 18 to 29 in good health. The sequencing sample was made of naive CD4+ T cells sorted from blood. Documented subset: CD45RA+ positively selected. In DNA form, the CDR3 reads TGTGCCAGCAGCTTAGACAGGGCCCGCGGAAACACCATATATTTT. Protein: CASSLDRARGNTIYF. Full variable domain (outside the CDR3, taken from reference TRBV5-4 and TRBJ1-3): ETGVTQSPTHLIKTRGQQVTLRCSSQSGHNTVSWYQQALGQGPQFIFQYYREEENGRGNFPPRFSGLQFPNYSSELNVNALELDDSALYLCASSLDRARGNTIYFGEGSWLTVV.